This T cell receptor (beta chain) was sequenced during a study of human thymus T cells. Some clones are missing from TCRdb's copy, which holds only in-frame ones; the method was immunoSEQ multiplex PCR. Seen here are tens of thousands of clones, 85% to 95% observed once, and the top ten hold approximately 6%. During surgery, about 0.5-1 mL peripheral blood was drawn from four of eight donors. Blood DNA came from all available leukocytes, not a fixed cell number. Germline V gene data show CDR1 as SQVTM and CDR2 as ANQGSEA. CDR3 size: 14 residues. V lost 5 bases, J lost 2 bases, and 10 bases lay in between.

This receptor was obtained from a boy under two years old with a congenital heart defect but otherwise immunologically healthy. Sequencing used blood. The J gene is TRBJ2-6, the V gene TRBV29-1, with D possibly matching TRBD2 (5 bases). The chain's CDR3 is CSVLLEAGANVLTF. The DNA for the CDR3 is TGCAGCGTTTTACTAGAGGCTGGGGCCAACGTCCTGACTTTC.